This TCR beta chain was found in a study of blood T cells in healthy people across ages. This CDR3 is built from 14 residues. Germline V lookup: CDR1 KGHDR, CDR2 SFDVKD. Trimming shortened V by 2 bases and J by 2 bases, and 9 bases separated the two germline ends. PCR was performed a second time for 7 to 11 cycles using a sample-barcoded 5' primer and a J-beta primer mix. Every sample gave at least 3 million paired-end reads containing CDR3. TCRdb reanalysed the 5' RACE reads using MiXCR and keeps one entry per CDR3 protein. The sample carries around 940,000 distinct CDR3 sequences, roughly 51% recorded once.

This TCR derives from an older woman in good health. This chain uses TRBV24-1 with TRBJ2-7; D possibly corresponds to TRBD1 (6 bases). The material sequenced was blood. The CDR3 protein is CATSDSRGTYEQYF. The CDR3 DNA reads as TGTGCCACCAGTGATTCTAGGGGGACCTACGAGCAGTACTTC.